The table lists the clone carrying this T cell receptor (beta chain) with a few counts. Its antigen is not known. The record originates from a study of blood T cells in healthy people across ages. Study outcomes and limitations: For the donors, CMV status was unknown and possibly confounded expanded clonotype changes. Estimates of total diversity, which came from one million sequenced T cells, were considered to be underestimates. Roughly linearly, TCR beta diversity per million T cells fell as age increased.

Between the trimmed V and J ends, which lost 1 base and 4 bases, there was a span of 10 bases. The V gene's germline CDR1 is SGHRS and CDR2 YFSETQ. The CDR3 contains 14 residues. Total RNA, at least 5.5 micrograms per sample, came from PBMCs. PCR was performed a second time for roughly 7 to 12 cycles using a sample-barcoded 5' primer and a J-beta primer mix. In TCRdb, the 5' RACE reads were re-called with MiXCR into one record per CDR3 protein. Of nearly 1 million distinct CDR3 sequences in the sample, roughly 51% are singletons; the top ten hold 20% to 25%. The sample taken for sequencing was blood. The chain employs TRBV5-1 and TRBJ2-3; either TRBD1 or TRBD2 may supply D (5 bases each). The sequence came from a woman aged 60-75 years in good health. The CDR3 bases are TGCGCCAGCAGCTTGACTTGGGGACCAGATACGCAGTATTTT. Its protein is CASSLTWGPDTQYF.